This T cell receptor (beta chain) was observed in a study of STAT3 mutations in large granular lymphocyte leukemia (dated by TCRdb to the late 2010s). Describing the broader study: Canonical activating STAT3 mutations were detected in roughly half of the longitudinally sequenced T-LGLL patients. More than half of T-LGLL patients received one or more immunosuppressive therapy regimens, with hematologic response in roughly 41% of those treated. Roughly 19 representative T-LGLL cases were selected from an initial cohort of approximately 200 LGL patients for longitudinal TCRbeta and STAT3 sequencing. On average, sequencing was done at around 4 time points per patient, with the number of samplings ranging from 2 to 8. Serial deep sequencing of TCRbeta CDR3 and STAT3 was performed in patients with T-cell large granular lymphocyte leukemia to reconstruct clonal hierarchy and dynamics. As controls, the study also included longitudinal sequencing of a couple of patients with natural killer LGL leukemia. Broad study findings and their caveats: All T-LGLL patients had at least one immunodominant TCRbeta clonotype, and roughly half had multiple immunodominant subclonotypes. Persisting codominant clonotypes in some patients meant a small but highly pathogenic clone may have been missed. TCR clonotype switching after therapy was seen in about 30% of the 18 patients, with all newly emerging clones being STAT3 wild type. Because no samples were available when a clone first appeared, clonal expansion had to be inferred from samplings taken at other points. Linking therapy response to changes in TCR clonal burden was complicated by variable intervals between samplings and by differing treatment regimens. The burden of the dominant TCR clone was higher than the STAT3 mutant burden in several patients, which suggests that the STAT3 mutation arose secondarily inside a clone that had already expanded.

Remarks on this clone: Which antigen it targets is not known. Qualities for individual bases were not recorded, and no much larger clone is one base off.

TCRbeta libraries were sequenced on an Illumina MiSeq, averaging roughly 40,000 productive templates per sample. Multiplex PCR amplification was used to generate TCRbeta CDR3 libraries with the immunoSEQ assay. The authors processed their data as follows. Repertoire diversity was computed as previously defined, with values near 0 indicating extremely monoclonal samples. TCRdb's version of the immuneACCESS table is confined to in-frame rearrangements and falls short of the full clone set. An unresolved V gene accounts for under half of the shortfall where checked; the remainder is of unknown origin. That table is the source of V, J and clone size, and D and trimming were worked out from the DNA. In this sample the table shows about 13,000 clones, under 95% of which occur a single time. The ten top clones hold 33% of the sample. The same DNA, extracted from blood mononuclear cells, served for both the TCR sequencing and the STAT3 sequencing.

Trimming removed 6 bases from V and 0 bases from J, leaving 8 bases between the germline ends. The CDR3 starts with the cysteine, ends with the phenylalanine, and has 14 residues. Here the CDR3 DNA is all that survives: 42 bases in frame from base 1. As encoded in the germline V gene, CDR1 is MNHEY while CDR2 is SVGAGI. Recombination linked TRBV6-5 to TRBJ2-2; no D gene is confidently identified. Material: peripheral blood mononuclear cells. The receptor was isolated from a man aged 35 to 55 with T-cell large granular lymphocyte leukemia. Some clones in this sample may be carry-over from other donors' samples. The age is the age at diagnosis. The nucleotide sequence is TGTGCCAGCAGATGGGCCGCGAACACCGGGGAGCTGTTTTTT. It codes for CASRWAANTGELFF.